This passage covers 16 T cell receptor beta chains from one sample sequenced in a study of OX40 agonist ivuxolimab in advanced cancers. TCRdb's table, derived via immunoSEQ multiplex PCR, lists solely in-frame clones and lacks some. This table has approximately 90,000 clones, around 90% appearing once. The sequencing here drew on CD4+ or CD8+ T cells sorted from blood, taken in a trial of the OX40 agonist ivuxolimab. The receptors here all came from an adult with an advanced solid tumor such as melanoma, head and neck, liver or kidney cancer.

The CDR3 sequence: CASSGGGSGGDTYEQYF. As DNA, the CDR3 is TGTGCCAGCAGTGGCGGGGGGAGCGGCGGGGACACCTACGAGCAGTACTTC. V gene TRBV21-1 combines with J gene TRBJ2-7; the table's D call, TRBD2, was not checked against the DNA. TRBV21-1 is given as a pseudogene. The CDR3 spans 17 residues.

V and J are TRBV18 and TRBJ2-1, with 12 positions matching TRBD2. J lost 6 bases, V lost 2 bases, and 2 bases had no gene match. The CDR3 is 15 amino acids. Looked up from germline, CDR1 is KGHSH and CDR2 is LQKENI. The CDR3 DNA reads as TGTGCCAGCTCACCAGGACTAGCGGGGACCAATGAGCAGTTCTTC. It yields the protein CASSPGLAGTNEQFF.

The rearrangement links TRBV2 to TRBJ2-5; unclear D gene. The CDR3 extends over 12 amino acids. Germline V lookup: CDR1 SNHLY, CDR2 FYNNEI. V dropped 8 bases and J dropped 5 bases, with 12 bases sitting between them. CDR3 in amino acids: CASVPAYETQYF. In DNA form, the CDR3 reads TGTGCCAGCGTTCCAGCTTACGAGACCCAGTACTTC.

The chain links TRBV19 to TRBJ2-3; D unresolved. V shed 1 base and J shed 2 bases, with 7 bases lying between them. From germline, CDR1 is LNHDA and CDR2 SQIVND (reference sequence). This CDR3 region has 14 residues. In nucleotides, the CDR3 is TGTGCCAGTAGTATAGTTGGGTTCACAGATACGCAGTATTTT. Protein sequence: CASSIVGFTDTQYF. The variable domain in full, completed from reference TRBV19 and TRBJ2-3, reads DGGITQSPKYLFRKEGQNVTLSCEQNLNHDAMYWYRQDPGQGLRLIYYSQIVNDFQKGDIAEGYSVSREKKESFPLTVTSAQKNPTAFYLCASSIVGFTDTQYFGPGTRLTVL.

The chain couples TRBV29-1 to TRBJ2-2, with D unresolved. Trimming cost V 5 bases and J 7 bases, with 14 bases left between them. In germline, CDR1 is SQVTM, CDR2 ANQGSEA. There are 13 residues in the CDR3. CDR3 DNA: TGCAGCGTTATCCCAACAGCGAGCGGGGAGCTGTTTTTT. Protein product: CSVIPTASGELFF.

The chain employs TRBV2 and TRBJ2-2; D remains ambiguous. From germline, CDR1 is SNHLY and CDR2 FYNNEI. V lost 4 bases and J 5 bases, leaving 2 bases between the germline ends. The CDR3 covers 11 residues. As DNA, the CDR3 is TGTGCCAGCAGTGGTACCGGGGAGCTGTTTTTT. Translated, it gives CASSGTGELFF.

The chain uses TRBV28 and TRBJ1-2; D is perhaps TRBD1 (6 bases). The V and J ends lost 5 bases and 7 bases respectively, with 14 bases between them. Germline values: CDR1 MDHEN, CDR2 SYDVKM. The length of the CDR3 is 13 residues. CDR3 residues: CASSTGILGGYTF. Here the CDR3 DNA reads TGTGCCAGCAGTACAGGGATTTTAGGTGGCTACACCTTC.

This clone showed up just a few times. The CDR3 DNA reads TGTGCCAGCAGTGGTCGACAGGGGATTAATTCACCCCTCCACTTT. Translating it yields CASSGRQGINSPLHF. The rearrangement uses TRBV28 and TRBJ1-6, with 8 bases fitting TRBD1. Per the germline V gene, CDR1 is MDHEN and CDR2 is SYDVKM. This CDR3 is 15 amino acids long. V gave up 5 bases and J gave up 6 bases; unmatched junction bases: 6.

This clone is a singleton in its sample. The V gene is TRBV6-6, the J gene TRBJ2-1; tentatively, D is TRBD1 (7 bases). With 6 bases removed from V and 6 bases from J, the gap between germline ends came to 18 bases. The CDR3 has 15 residues. Germline V gene data show CDR1 as MNHNY and CDR2 as SVGAGI (reference sequence). The CDR3 DNA reads TGTGCCAGCAGGGAACAGGGGAGGTCGGGCAATGAGCAGTTCTTC. Protein product: CASREQGRSGNEQFF.

The chain combines TRBV28 with TRBJ2-7; D uncertain. The CDR3 extends over 11 amino acids. The germline gives CDR1 MDHEN, CDR2 SYDVKM. The V end was cut by 5 bases, the J end by 3 bases, with 5 bases between. CDR3 sequence reads: CASSLNYEQYF. In DNA, the CDR3 is TGTGCCAGCAGTCTGAACTACGAGCAGTACTTC.

The chain is built from TRBV7-9 and TRBJ1-3; D may be TRBD1 (5 bases). The CDR3 extends over 15 amino acids. Looked up from germline, CDR1 is SEHNR and CDR2 is FQNEAQ (reference sequence). The germline V and J ends were trimmed by 0 bases and 2 bases, with 8 bases remaining between them. This CDR3 is CASSLAGQTGNTIYF. The CDR3 DNA is TGTGCCAGCAGCTTAGCGGGGCAGACTGGAAACACCATATATTTT.

The chain couples TRBV5-6 to TRBJ2-7, with TRBD1 as a possible D gene (5 bases). Trimming shortened V by 1 base and J by 6 bases, and 14 bases separated the two germline ends. The CDR3 runs to 14 residues. Germline CDR1 and CDR2: SGHDT and YYEEEE. CDR3 loop: CASSLWQGLGEQYF. The CDR3 bases are TGTGCCAGCAGCTTGTGGCAGGGTTTGGGCGAGCAGTACTTC.

The chain employs TRBV29-1 and TRBJ2-5, with TRBD1 matching 7 bases. Germline V gives CDR1 SQVTM, CDR2 ANQGSEA. This CDR3 contains 16 residues. The DNA of the CDR3 is TGCAGTGCCACTGGACAGGACGGACCACTCGTGGAGACCCAGTACTTC. Translated, it gives CSATGQDGPLVETQYF.

The chain combines TRBV5-6 with TRBJ2-3; D gene ambiguous. The CDR3 is 13 residues long. Germline CDR1 SGHDT, CDR2 YYEEEE. The V gene lost 3 bases and the J gene lost 2 bases, with 7 bases spanning the gap. The CDR3 DNA is TGTGCCAGCAGCTCTTATGCCACAGATACGCAGTATTTT. This codes for CASSSYATDTQYF.

The V and J genes are TRBV6-5 and TRBJ2-2; tentative D call: TRBD1 (6 bases). Trimming left V 7 bases short and J 3 bases short, with 15 bases between. The germline V gene encodes CDR1 MNHEY and CDR2 SVGAGI. The CDR3 length is 15 residues. The CDR3 loop is CASNRGDTYTGELFF. The CDR3 DNA follows: TGTGCCAGCAACCGTGGGGACACATACACCGGGGAGCTGTTTTTT.

The CDR3: CASRWDRVEQYF. CDR3 coding DNA: TGTGCCAGCAGGTGGGACAGGGTGGAGCAGTACTTC. The V and J genes are TRBV2 and TRBJ2-7; TRBD1 agrees at 9 bases. Germline V gene data show CDR1 as SNHLY and CDR2 as FYNNEI. The CDR3 loop spans 12 amino acids. Trimming at V came to 6 bases and at J to 7 bases, leaving 4 bases not matched to a gene. Full variable domain (outside the CDR3, taken from reference TRBV2 and TRBJ2-7): EPEVTQTPSHQVTQMGQEVILRCVPISNHLYFYWYRQILGQKVEFLVSFYNNEISEKSEIFDDQFSVERPDGSNFTLKIRSTKLEDSAMYFCASRWDRVEQYFGPGTRLTVT.